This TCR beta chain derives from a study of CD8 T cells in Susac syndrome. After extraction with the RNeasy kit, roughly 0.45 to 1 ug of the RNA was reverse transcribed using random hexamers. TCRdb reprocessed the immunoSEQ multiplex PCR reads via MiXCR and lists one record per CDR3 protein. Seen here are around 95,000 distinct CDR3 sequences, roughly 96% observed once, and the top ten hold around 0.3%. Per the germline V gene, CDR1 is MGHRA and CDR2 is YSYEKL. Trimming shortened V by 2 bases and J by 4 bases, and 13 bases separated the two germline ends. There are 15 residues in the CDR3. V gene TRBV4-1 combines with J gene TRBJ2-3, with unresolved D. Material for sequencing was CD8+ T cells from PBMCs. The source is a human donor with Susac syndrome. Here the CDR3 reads CASSQRTLGADTQYF. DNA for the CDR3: TGCGCCAGCAGCCAACGGACCCTCGGCGCAGATACGCAGTATTTT.